This TCR beta chain originates from a study of glioma-infiltrating T cells (TCRdb year 2016). Some background on the complete study: The study sequenced TCR alpha- and beta-chain repertoires from glioma tissue, from non-neoplastic brain tissue and from matched peripheral blood mononuclear cells. To measure how far tissue and blood T-cell populations diverged, each tissue-infiltrating repertoire was compared against the peripheral blood repertoire of the same patient. The paired cohort comprised three low-grade glioma patients, several primary glioblastoma patients and three non-glioma patients contributing non-neoplastic brain tissue. General findings and caveats noted by the study authors: Only a very small number of CDR3 sequences turned up in both tissue and blood, a result put down to high CDR3 diversity combined with limited sampling. Group comparisons were based on small numbers of patients: three non-neoplastic, three low-grade glioma and eight or nine glioblastoma patients. VJ-independent divergence between tissue and blood was below expectation in non-neoplastic patients but above expectation in all gliomas, especially low-grade gliomas.

V drops 0 bases and J drops 0 bases, leaving 9 bases in between. CDR1 and CDR2 are drawn from the germline V gene: MGHRA, YSYEKL. The CDR3 holds 15 amino acids from the cysteine to the phenylalanine. The retained sequence is limited to the CDR3, 45 bases, with the frame set at the first base. TCR alpha and beta CDR3 regions were amplified with the iRepertoire nested amplicon-rescue multiplex PCR (arm-PCR) platform from RNA. One-step reverse transcription and amplification used about 85-450 ng of tissue mRNA or PBMC total RNA as input. Following bead purification, Illumina adapters were added by a secondary multiplex PCR, and the libraries were gel-purified between 200 and 400 bp. Libraries carried internal 6-nucleotide barcodes used for demultiplexing. Libraries were sequenced on an Illumina MiSeq with 2x220 or 2x250 nucleotide paired-end reads. Turning to the authors' computational methods: Paired reads were merged using FLASH 1.2.11 and were aligned to the GRCh37 human genome using BWA-MEM, after which TRA and TRB reads were extracted. V and J assignment used an IMGT-derived reference of cassette sequences and CDR3 motifs that included pseudogenes. Reads were translated in three frames, and productive CDR3s were defined by a C…FGXG motif without stop codons. Clonotypes were defined as unique combinations of V-J cassette pair and CDR3 amino acid sequence. Reads were filtered by Hamming distance, thresholded by each sample's sequence error rate in mapped regions. TCRdb reran the public reads through fastp at Q25 and MiXCR, keeping productive beta chains. Every entry covers one CDR3 protein and lists the most common genes and DNA from its rows. The V and J calls and clone size come from TCRdb's table, not from the authors' own analysis. Present in this sample are about 180,000 distinct CDR3 sequences, more than 35% of which were seen just once. The biggest ten clones account for around 5% of the sample.

A few counts support this clonotype. What antigen it recognizes has not been identified. No much larger clone is present one base from it, and per-base qualities are unavailable. This receptor chain uses TRBV4-1 and TRBJ2-7; a tentative D match to TRBD2 spans 6 bases. The TCR originated in a human donor with low-grade glioma or glioblastoma, undergoing nonglioma brain surgery, or in good health (not recorded which). The sequenced sample consisted of glioma tissue, nonneoplastic brain tissue, or PBMCs (not recorded which). The CDR3 region: CASSQDRDSSYEQYF. The bases are TGCGCCAGCAGCCAAGACCGGGACTCCTCCTACGAGCAGTACTTC.